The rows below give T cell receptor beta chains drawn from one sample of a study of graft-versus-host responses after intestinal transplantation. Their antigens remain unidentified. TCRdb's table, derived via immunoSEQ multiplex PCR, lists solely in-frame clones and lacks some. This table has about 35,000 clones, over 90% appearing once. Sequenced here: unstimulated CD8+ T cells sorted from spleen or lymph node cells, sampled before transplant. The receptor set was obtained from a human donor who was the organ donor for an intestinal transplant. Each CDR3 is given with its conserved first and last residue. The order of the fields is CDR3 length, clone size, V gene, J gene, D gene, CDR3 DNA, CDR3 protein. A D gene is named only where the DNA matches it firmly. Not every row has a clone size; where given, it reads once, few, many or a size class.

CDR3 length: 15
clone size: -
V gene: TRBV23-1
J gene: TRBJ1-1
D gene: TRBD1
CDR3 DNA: TGCGCCAGCAGTCAGGGACAGCACATGAACACTGAAGCTTTCTTT
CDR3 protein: CASSQGQHMNTEAFF

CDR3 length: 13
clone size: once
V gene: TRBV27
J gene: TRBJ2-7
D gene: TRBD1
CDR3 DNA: TGTGCCAGCAGTAAGGGGGCGGCTTACGAGCAGTACTTC
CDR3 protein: CASSKGAAYEQYF

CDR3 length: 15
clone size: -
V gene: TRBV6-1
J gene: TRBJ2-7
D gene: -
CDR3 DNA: TGTGCCAGCAGTGGGGGACGGACAGCTTACTACGAGCAGTACTTC
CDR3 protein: CASSGGRTAYYEQYF

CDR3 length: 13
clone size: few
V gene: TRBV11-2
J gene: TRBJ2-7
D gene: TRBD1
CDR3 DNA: TGCGCCAGCAGCCAAAGGACAGGACGCGAGCAGTACTTC
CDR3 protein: CASSQRTGREQYF

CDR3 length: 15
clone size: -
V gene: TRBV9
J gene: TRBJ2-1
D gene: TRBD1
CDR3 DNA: TGTGCCAGCAGCCCAACAGGGGGCCGCGTGAATGAGCAGTTCTTC
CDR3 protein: CASSPTGGRVNEQFF

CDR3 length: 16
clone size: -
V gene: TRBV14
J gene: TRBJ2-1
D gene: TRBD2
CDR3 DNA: TGTGCCAGCAGCCAACCCACTAGCGGGCCCTACAATGAGCAGTTCTTC
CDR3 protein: CASSQPTSGPYNEQFF

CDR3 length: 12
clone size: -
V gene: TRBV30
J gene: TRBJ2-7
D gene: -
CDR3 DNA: TGTGCCTGGAGCGCTGATTCCTACGAGCAGTACTTC
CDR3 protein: CAWSADSYEQYF

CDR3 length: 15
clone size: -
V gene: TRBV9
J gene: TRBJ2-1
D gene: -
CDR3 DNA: TGTGCCAGCAGCGCCGGCCGGGAGACGGACAATGAGCAGTTCTTC
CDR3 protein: CASSAGRETDNEQFF

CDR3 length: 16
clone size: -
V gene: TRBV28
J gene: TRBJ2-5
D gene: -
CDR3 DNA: TGTGCCAGCAGTTCCCGAGGGCTAGCGATAGGGGAGACCCAGTACTTC
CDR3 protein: CASSSRGLAIGETQYF

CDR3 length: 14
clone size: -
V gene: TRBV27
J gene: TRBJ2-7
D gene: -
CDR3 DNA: TGTGCCAGCAGCCCGAATCTCTATGTCTACGAGCAGTACTTC
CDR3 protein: CASSPNLYVYEQYF

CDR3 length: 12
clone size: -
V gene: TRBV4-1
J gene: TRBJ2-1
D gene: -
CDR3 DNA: TGCGCCAGCAGCCAGCTAGCCAATGAGCAGCTCTTC
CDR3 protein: CASSQLANEQLF

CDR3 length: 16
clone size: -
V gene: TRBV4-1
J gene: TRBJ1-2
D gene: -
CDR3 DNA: TGCGCCAGCAGCCAAGACCTCTTCACAGTTAACTATGGCTACACCTTC
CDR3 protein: CASSQDLFTVNYGYTF

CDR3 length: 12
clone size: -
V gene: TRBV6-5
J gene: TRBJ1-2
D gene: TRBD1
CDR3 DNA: TGTGCCAGCAGTAGCCGGACAGGCGGCTACACCTTC
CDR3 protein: CASSSRTGGYTF

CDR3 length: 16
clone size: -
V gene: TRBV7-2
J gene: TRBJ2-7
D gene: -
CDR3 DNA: TGTGCCAGCAGCGATGGCCCTGGGGGGTTAAACTACGAGCAGTACTTC
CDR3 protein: CASSDGPGGLNYEQYF

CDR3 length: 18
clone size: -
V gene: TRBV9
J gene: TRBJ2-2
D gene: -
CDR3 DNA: TGTGCCAGCAGCGTAGTTGGGAGACCCCCTACTAACACCGGGGAGCTGTTTTTT
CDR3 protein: CASSVVGRPPTNTGELFF

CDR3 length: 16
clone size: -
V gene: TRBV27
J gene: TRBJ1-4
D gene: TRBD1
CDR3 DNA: TGTGCCAGCAGTTTCCTACCGGGACAGGGGGGTGAAAAACTGTTTTTT
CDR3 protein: CASSFLPGQGGEKLFF

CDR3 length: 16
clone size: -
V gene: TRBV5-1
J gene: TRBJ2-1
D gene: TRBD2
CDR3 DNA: TGCGCCAGCAGCTCTCCGAGGTTAGCGGGAGACAGTGAGCAGTTCTTC
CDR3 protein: CASSSPRLAGDSEQFF

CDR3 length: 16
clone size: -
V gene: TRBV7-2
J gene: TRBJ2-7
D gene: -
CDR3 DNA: TGTGCCAGCAGCTTAGCGTCGGGGGAGGCTAGCTACGAGCAGTACTTC
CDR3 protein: CASSLASGEASYEQYF

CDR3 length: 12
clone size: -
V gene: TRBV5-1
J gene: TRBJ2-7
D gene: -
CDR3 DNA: TGCGCCAGCAGCTTGGAAGGGTACGAGCAGTACTTC
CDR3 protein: CASSLEGYEQYF

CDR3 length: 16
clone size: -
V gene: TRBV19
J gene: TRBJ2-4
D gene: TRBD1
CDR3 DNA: TGTGCCAGTAGTATAGGGACAGGGGTAGCCAAAAACATTCAGTACTTC
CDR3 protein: CASSIGTGVAKNIQYF

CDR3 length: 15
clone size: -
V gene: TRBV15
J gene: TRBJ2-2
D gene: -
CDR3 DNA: TGTGCCACCAGCAGAGAGAGGGGACCCCCCGGGGAGCTGTTTTTT
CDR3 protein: CATSRERGPPGELFF

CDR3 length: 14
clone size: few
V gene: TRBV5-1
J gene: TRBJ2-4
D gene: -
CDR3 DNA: TGCGCCAGCAGCTGGGGGCGCAGGGTGGGCATTCAGTACTTC
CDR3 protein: CASSWGRRVGIQYF

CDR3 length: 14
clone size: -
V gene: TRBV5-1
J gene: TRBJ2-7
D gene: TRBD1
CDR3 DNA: TGCGCCAGCAGCTTGGGACAGGGGCGGGACGAGCAGTACTTC
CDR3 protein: CASSLGQGRDEQYF

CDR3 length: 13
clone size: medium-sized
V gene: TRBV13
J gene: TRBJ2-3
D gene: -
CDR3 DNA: TGTGCCAGCCTCGAGGCGGTGGGTGATACGCAGTATTTT
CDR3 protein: CASLEAVGDTQYF

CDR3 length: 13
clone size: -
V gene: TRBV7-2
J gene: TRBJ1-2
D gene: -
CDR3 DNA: TGTGCCAGCAGCCCGAGCGGGTCAAGTGGCTACACCTTC
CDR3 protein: CASSPSGSSGYTF

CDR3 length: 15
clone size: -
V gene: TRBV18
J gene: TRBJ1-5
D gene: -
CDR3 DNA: TGTGCCAGCTCACCTCAGGGAGAGTCCAATCAGCCCCAGCATTTT
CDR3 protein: CASSPQGESNQPQHF

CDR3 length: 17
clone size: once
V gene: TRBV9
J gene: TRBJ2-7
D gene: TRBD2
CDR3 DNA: TGTGCCAGCAGCGTAGGTGGGACTAGCGGGAGTTCCTACGAGCAGTACTTC
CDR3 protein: CASSVGGTSGSSYEQYF

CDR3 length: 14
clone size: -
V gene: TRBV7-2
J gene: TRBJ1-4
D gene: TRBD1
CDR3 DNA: TGTGCCAGCAGCCAGGGACAGGGGGATGAAAAACTGTTTTTT
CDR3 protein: CASSQGQGDEKLFF

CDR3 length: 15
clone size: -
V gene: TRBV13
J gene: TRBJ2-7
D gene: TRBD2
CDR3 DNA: TGTGCCAGCAGCCCTAGCGGGAGCTCCGTGCGGGAGCAGTACTTC
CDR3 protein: CASSPSGSSVREQYF

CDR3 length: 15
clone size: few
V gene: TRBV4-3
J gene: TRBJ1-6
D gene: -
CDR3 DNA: TGCGCCAGCAGCCAAGATGTTCAGGGCGATTCACCCCTCCACTTT
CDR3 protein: CASSQDVQGDSPLHF

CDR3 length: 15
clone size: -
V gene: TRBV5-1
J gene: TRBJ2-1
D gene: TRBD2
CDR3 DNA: TGCGCCAGCACGCCCCTACCCACGGGACTAAATGAGCAGTTCTTC
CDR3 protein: CASTPLPTGLNEQFF

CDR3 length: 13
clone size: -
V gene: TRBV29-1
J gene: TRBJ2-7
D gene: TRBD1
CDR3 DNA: TGCAGCGTCTGGACAGGGATAGCCTACGAGCAGTACTTC
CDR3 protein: CSVWTGIAYEQYF

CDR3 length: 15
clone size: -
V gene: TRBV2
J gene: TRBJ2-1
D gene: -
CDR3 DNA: TGTGCCAGCGAACCGGGACGGCAGACCTACAATGAGCAGTTCTTC
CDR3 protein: CASEPGRQTYNEQFF

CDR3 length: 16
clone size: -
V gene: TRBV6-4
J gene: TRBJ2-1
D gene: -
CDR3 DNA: TGTGCCAGCTCCAAGAGGGGAGTAGCGGACTACAATGAGCAGTTCTTC
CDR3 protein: CASSKRGVADYNEQFF

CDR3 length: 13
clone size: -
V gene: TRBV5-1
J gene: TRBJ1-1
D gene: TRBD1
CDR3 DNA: TGCGCCAGCAGGGCTACAGGGGGTACTGAAGCTTTCTTT
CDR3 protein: CASRATGGTEAFF

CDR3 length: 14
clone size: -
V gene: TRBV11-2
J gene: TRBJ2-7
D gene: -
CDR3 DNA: TGTGCCAGCAGCCCTCGGGACACTACCTACGAGCAGTACTTC
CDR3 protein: CASSPRDTTYEQYF

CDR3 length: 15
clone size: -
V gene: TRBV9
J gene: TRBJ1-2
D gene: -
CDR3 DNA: TGTGCCAGCAGCGTACTTACGACAGGCGGATATGGCTACACCTTC
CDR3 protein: CASSVLTTGGYGYTF

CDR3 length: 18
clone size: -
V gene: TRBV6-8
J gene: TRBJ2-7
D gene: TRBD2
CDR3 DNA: TGTGCCAGCAGTTACTCGATGTTAGCGGGAGGGCTCGTTAACGAGCAGTACTTC
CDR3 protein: CASSYSMLAGGLVNEQYF

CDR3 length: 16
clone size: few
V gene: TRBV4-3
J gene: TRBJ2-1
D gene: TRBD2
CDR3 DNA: TGCGCCAGCAGCCAACAAAGCGGGAGGGCCACGAATGAGCAGTTCTTC
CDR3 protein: CASSQQSGRATNEQFF

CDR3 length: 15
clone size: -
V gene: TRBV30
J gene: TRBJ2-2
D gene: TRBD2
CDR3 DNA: TGTGCCTGGGGGCCAGCGGGAAAGAGGGCCGGGGAGCTGTTTTTT
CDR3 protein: CAWGPAGKRAGELFF

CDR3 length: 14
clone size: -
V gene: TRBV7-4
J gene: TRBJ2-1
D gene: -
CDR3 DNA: TGTGCCAGCAGCCCTCGACTAGGATTCAATGAGCAGTTCTTC
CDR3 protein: CASSPRLGFNEQFF

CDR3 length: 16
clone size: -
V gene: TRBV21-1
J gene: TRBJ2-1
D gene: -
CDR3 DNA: TGTGCCAGCAGCTCCCAACTAGCGGGAGCCTACAATGAGCAGTTCTTC
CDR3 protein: CASSSQLAGAYNEQFF

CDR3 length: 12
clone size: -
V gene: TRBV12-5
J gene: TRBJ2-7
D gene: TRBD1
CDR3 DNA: TGTGCTAGCGCTGGGACAGGGGGCGAGCAGTACTTC
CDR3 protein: CASAGTGGEQYF

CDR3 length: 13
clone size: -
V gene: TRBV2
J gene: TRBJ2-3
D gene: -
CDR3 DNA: TGTGCCAGCATGCCCAGCGGCACAGATACGCAGTATTTT
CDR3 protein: CASMPSGTDTQYF

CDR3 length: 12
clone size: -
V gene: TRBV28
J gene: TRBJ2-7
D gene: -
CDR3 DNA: TGTGCCAGCACCTCGTACTCCTACGAGCAGTACTTC
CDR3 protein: CASTSYSYEQYF